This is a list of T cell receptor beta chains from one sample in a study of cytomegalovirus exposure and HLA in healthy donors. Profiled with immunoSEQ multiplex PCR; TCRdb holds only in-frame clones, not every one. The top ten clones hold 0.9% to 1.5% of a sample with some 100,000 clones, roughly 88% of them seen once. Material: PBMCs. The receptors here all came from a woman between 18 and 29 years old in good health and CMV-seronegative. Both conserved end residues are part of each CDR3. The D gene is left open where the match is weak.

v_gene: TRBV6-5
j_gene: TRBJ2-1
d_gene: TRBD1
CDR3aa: CASSATGGGEQFF

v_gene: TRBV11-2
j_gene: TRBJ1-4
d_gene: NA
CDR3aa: CASSTNRAEKLFF

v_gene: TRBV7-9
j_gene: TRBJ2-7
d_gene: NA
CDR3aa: CSSSRGLYEQYF

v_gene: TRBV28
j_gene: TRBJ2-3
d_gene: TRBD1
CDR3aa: CASSLRQGVDTQYF

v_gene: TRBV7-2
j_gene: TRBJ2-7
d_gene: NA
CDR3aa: CASSPYEREQYF

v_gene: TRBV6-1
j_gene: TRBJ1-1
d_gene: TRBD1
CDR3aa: CASSDPGQASTEAFF

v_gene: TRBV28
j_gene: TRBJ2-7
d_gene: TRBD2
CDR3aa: CASSPSGTLEGEQYF

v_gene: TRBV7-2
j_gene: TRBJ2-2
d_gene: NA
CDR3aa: CASSLAQSNTGELFF

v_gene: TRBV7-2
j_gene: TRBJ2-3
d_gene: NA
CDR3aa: CASSRPTSTDTQYF

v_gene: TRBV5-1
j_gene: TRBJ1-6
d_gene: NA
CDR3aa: CASSSTVTSYNSPLHF

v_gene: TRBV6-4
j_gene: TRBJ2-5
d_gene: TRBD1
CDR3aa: CASSPDRGTETQYF

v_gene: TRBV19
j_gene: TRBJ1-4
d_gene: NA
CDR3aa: CASKEQGYEKLFF

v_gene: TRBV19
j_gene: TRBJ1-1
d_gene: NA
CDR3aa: CASSIAKRGPGAFF

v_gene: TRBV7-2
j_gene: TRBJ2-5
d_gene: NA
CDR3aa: CASSSGLSETQYF

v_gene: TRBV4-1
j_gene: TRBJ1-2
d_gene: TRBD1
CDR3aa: CASRAPGQGAYGYTF

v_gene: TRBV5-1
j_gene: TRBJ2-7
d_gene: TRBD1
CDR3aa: CASSSGTGTGYYEQYF

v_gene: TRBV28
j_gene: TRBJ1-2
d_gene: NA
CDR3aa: CASSSLGQNYGYTF

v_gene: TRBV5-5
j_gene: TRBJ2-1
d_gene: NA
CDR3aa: CASSLVVHEQFF

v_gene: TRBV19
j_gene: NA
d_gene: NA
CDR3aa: CASSIGFPSYEQYF

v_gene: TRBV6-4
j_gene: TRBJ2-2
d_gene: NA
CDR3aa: CASSDSGDTGELFF

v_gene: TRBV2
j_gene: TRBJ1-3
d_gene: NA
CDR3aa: CASSRSVGSGNTIYF

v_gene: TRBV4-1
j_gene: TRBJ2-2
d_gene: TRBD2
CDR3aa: CASSQAGLENTGELFF

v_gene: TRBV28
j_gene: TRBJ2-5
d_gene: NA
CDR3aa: CASRWGGAEQETQYF

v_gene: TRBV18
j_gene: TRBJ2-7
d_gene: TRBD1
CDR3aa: CASSGQGSYEQYF

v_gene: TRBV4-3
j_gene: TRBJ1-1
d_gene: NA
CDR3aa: CASSQGTRGGTEAFF

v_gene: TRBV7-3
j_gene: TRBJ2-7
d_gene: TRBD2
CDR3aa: CASSLAGTSSYEQYF

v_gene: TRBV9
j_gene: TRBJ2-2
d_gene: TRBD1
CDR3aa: CASSVGTGLGGELFF

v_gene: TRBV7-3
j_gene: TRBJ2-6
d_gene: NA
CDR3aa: CASSLTAILSSGANVLTF

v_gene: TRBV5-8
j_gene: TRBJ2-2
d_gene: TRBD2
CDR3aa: CASSLLASGREWVTGELFF

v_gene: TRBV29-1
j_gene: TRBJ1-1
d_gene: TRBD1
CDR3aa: CSVGQGNTEAFF

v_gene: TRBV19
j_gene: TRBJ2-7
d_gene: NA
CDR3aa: CASSDGAAYEQYF

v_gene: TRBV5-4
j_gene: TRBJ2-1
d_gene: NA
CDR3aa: CASSADSSYNEQFF

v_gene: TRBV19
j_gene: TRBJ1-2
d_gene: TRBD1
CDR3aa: CASSTGQGSVNGYTF

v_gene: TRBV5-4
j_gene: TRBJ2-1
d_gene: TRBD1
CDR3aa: CASSLARDRGGTYNEQFF

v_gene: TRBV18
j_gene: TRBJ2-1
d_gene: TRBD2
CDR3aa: CASSELRTSGPYNEQFF

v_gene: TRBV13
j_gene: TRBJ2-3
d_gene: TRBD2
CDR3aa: CASSLGLATDTQYF

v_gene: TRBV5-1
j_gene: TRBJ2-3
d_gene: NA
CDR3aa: CASSLPTTSDRTDTQYF

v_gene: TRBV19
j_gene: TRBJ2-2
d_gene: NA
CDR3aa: CASSRGANTGELFF

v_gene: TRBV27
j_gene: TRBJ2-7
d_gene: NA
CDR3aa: CASSLSSYEQYF

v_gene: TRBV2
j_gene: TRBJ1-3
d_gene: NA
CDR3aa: CASSEWPSSGNTIYF

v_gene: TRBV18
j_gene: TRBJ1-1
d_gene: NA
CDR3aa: CASSPGQNTEAFF